This entry concerns a single T cell receptor (beta chain). There is no known antigen for this receptor. The input lacks base qualities; no much larger clone sits a single base away. Before use, PBMCs were isolated by Ficoll density gradient centrifugation and cryopreserved. The data were taken from a study of memory B cells and T cells in multiple sclerosis listed by TCRdb under 2018. For the wider study: The study compared the TCR beta repertoires of autoproliferating peripheral T cells with those of brain lesion-infiltrating T cells in multiple sclerosis patients. TCR sequencing involved a couple of multiple sclerosis patients from whom brain lesions at autopsy or brain-infiltrating cells from biopsy were available.

The CDR3 covers 20 residues, taking in both the cysteine and the phenylalanine. Only CDR3 DNA remains: 60 bases, in frame from the first base. Using the immunoSEQ Platform, TCRbeta CDR3 regions were amplified from extracted genomic DNA. Multiplex PCR, high-throughput sequencing and a vendor bioinformatics pipeline were combined in the immunoSEQ assay. The authors processed their data as follows. Non-productive sequences and CDR3s shorter than 4 amino acids were excluded, and clonotype frequencies were recalculated for each sample. In immunoSEQ Analyzer 2.0, a clonotype counted as shared when the CDR3 amino acid, V gene and J gene sequences were identical. Repertoire overlap was normalized by dividing shared clonotype counts by the product of both clone-set sizes, with the result scaled by 1000 into arbitrary units. The source is immuneACCESS, and TCRdb retained only in-frame sequences with V and J called. Part of the clones is not carried over; for the studies checked, unresolved V genes explain less than half of this, and the remainder is unexplained. The V and J calls and the clone size are those of that table, but D and trimming were determined from the DNA. The sample table lists fewer than 15,000 clones, roughly three quarters of them with a count of one. Roughly 2.2% of the sample is held by the ten biggest clonotypes.

Study-level results and caveats: Because clone-set sizes varied across compartments, the counts of shared clonotypes were affected, making normalization necessary.

The V and J genes are TRBV21-1 and TRBJ2-1; TRBD2 is the table's D call and was not checked against the DNA. TRBV21-1 is a pseudogene. Material: memory (CD45RO+) CD4+ T cells from blood. Taken with the paper, the label for cell subset or site translates to: CD45RO+ memory T cells sorted from peripheral blood. The sequence was collected from a human donor with multiple sclerosis. For the CDR3, the sequence is CASSKAGTSGRAGFYNEQFF. Read as DNA, the sequence is TGTGCCAGCAGCAAAGCGGGGACTAGCGGGAGGGCCGGGTTCTACAATGAGCAGTTCTTC.